Given below is one T cell receptor beta chain in context. V was clipped by 8 bases and J by 2 bases, with 15 bases between them. Germline V gene lookup returns CDR1 LNHDA and CDR2 SQIVND (reference sequence). The CDR3 is made up of 14 amino acids. The data stem from a study of control samples from healthy donors and cancer patients. Here immunoSEQ multiplex PCR was the method, and the copy in TCRdb shows in-frame clones only, minus some. The sample has 190,000 or so clones; roughly 91% are singletons. The receptor comes from a man between 18 and 35 years old in good health. Source material: blood. The V gene is TRBV19, the J gene TRBJ2-5; no reliable D call. The CDR3 DNA reads TGTGCCAGTTCTAGGTCTAATACACAAGAGACCCAGTACTTC. Protein product: CASSRSNTQETQYF. The variable domain in full, completed from reference TRBV19 and TRBJ2-5, reads DGGITQSPKYLFRKEGQNVTLSCEQNLNHDAMYWYRQDPGQGLRLIYYSQIVNDFQKGDIAEGYSVSREKKESFPLTVTSAQKNPTAFYLCASSRSNTQETQYFGPGTRLLVL.